This passage covers 13 T cell receptor beta chains from one sample sequenced in a study of T cells in women clearing cervical HPV infection. The method was immunoSEQ multiplex PCR; TCRdb's version includes in-frame clones alone and lacks a portion of them. The data show about 22,000 clones, and the top ten clones hold about 4.9%. Sequencing input: blood buffy coat. Source of these receptors: a woman aged 18 to 75 with a cervical HPV16 infection that either progressed to CIN3+ or cleared (not recorded which).

For this clone: The DNA ends 3 residues before the CDR3 does, and the rest of the CDR3 is filled in from the germline J gene. The chain carries TRBV7-1 and TRBJ2-1; 7 nucleotides line up with TRBD2. TRBV7-1 is designated an ORF whose function remains uncertain. The CDR3 length is 16 residues. With 3 bases clipped from V and 0 bases from J, the junction kept 5 bases outside the gene matches. CDR3 bases read: TGTGCCAGCAGCTCCCGACTAGCAGTCTCCTACAATGAG. Its translation: CASSSRLAVSYNE. The entire CDR3 protein reads CASSSRLAVSYNEQFF.

As to this clone: Sequencing ends 3 residues short of the CDR3 end; the germline J gene provides the rest. The chain joins TRBV20-1 to TRBJ1-5, with TRBD1 matching 7 bases. This CDR3 comprises 14 residues. J lost 6 bases, V lost 3 bases, and 8 bases had no gene match. CDR1 is DFQATT, CDR2 SNEGSKA, per germline (reference sequence). The sequenced part of the CDR3 DNA is TGCAGTGCTAGTTACAGGGGATTTGGTCAGCCC. This codes for CSASYRGFGQP. The CDR3 in full is CSASYRGFGQPQHF.

A remark on this clone: The read comes to an end 3 residues before the CDR3 does, leaving the germline J gene to fill in the end. The chain recombines TRBV20-1 with TRBJ2-3; 9 positions agree with TRBD1. The CDR3 runs to 14 residues. From germline, CDR1 is DFQATT and CDR2 SNEGSKA (reference sequence). CDR3 sequence: CSANYRGPGETQYF. The CDR3 bases that were read are TGCAGTGCAAATTACAGGGGGCCGGGGGAGACG.

On this clone itself: From the germline J gene comes the end of the CDR3, since the read stops 3 residues before it. V gene TRBV30 combines with J gene TRBJ1-5; TRBD1 might be the D (6 bases). V shed 4 bases and J shed 0 bases, with 7 bases lying between them. Germline CDR1 reads GTSNPN; CDR2 reads SVGIG (reference sequence). The CDR3 spans 13 residues. The CDR3 spells CAWTGDSNQPQHF. The part of the CDR3 DNA that was read is TGTGCCTGGACAGGGGATAGCAATCAGCCC.

Comments on this clone: The CDR3 is cut off 3 residues early in the read; its end comes from the germline J gene. The J gene is TRBJ2-1, the V gene TRBV20-1; D is possibly TRBD2 (6 bases). Trimming shortened V by 5 bases and J by 7 bases, and 21 bases separated the two germline ends. Germline V gives CDR1 DFQATT, CDR2 SNEGSKA (reference sequence). There are 15 residues in the CDR3. The DNA read from the CDR3 is TGCAGTGCTGAACGACTCCGGGACTTTAGGAATGAG. Protein product: CSAERLRDFRNE. The full CDR3 reads CSAERLRDFRNEQFF.

Note on this clone: The read stops 3 residues short of the end of the CDR3; the missing end is completed from the germline J gene. The V call is TRBV5-4, the J call TRBJ2-1, with D uncertain. Germline V gene lookup returns CDR1 SGHNT and CDR2 YYREEE (reference sequence). V dropped 2 bases and J dropped 7 bases, with 13 bases sitting between them. This CDR3 region has 14 residues. The part of the CDR3 DNA that was read is TGTGCCAGCAGCTTCTCTAGTCTCGGGAATGAG. Translating gives CASSFSSLGNE. In full, the CDR3 reads CASSFSSLGNEQFF.

Notes on this clone: The read falls 3 residues short of the CDR3 end, and the missing part is taken from the germline J gene. V gene TRBV18 combines with J gene TRBJ1-3; 8 bases are shared with TRBD1. The CDR3 is made up of 16 amino acids. The V and J ends lost 6 bases and 0 bases, in that order; junction bases with no gene match: 7. Germline lookup yields CDR1 KGHSH and CDR2 LQKENI. The CDR3 DNA, read in part, is TGTGCCAGCTCTAAAGGACAGGGACACTCTGGAAACACC. Amino acids: CASSKGQGHSGNT. The CDR3, in full, reads CASSKGQGHSGNTIYF.

For this clone: The read ends 3 residues shy of where the CDR3 ends; the end is completed using the germline J gene. This sequence joins TRBV7-9 and TRBJ2-7, with D possibly being TRBD2 (5 bases). Deletions cut 3 bases from V and 3 bases from J, with 6 bases between. Germline V gene data show CDR1 as SEHNR and CDR2 as FQNEAQ (reference sequence). This CDR3 is built from 12 residues. This CDR3 is CASSFDYYEQYF. The DNA read from the CDR3 is TGTGCCAGCAGCTTTGACTACTACGAG.

A word on this clone: The read stops 3 residues short of the end of the CDR3; the missing end is completed from the germline J gene. The chain carries TRBV30 and TRBJ1-3, with D unclear. The V and J ends lost 3 bases and 4 bases respectively, with 4 bases between them. In germline, CDR1 is GTSNPN, CDR2 SVGIG (reference sequence). The CDR3 covers 11 residues. CDR3 amino acids: CAWRLGNTIYF. CDR3 DNA (partial): TGTGCCTGGAGGTTAGGAAACACC.

As for this clone: The CDR3 end falls 3 residues outside the read, so it is completed with the germline J gene. This sequence joins TRBV5-1 and TRBJ2-2; 8 bases agree with TRBD2. This CDR3 spans 13 amino acids. V dropped 6 bases and J dropped 6; count of bases not matched to a gene: 4. CDR1 SGHRS and CDR2 YFSETQ come from the germline V gene. The sequenced part of the CDR3 DNA is TGCGCCAGCAAGCGGGAGATCTCCGGGGAG. It encodes CASKREISGE. The full CDR3 protein reads CASKREISGELFF.

Regarding this clone: The read is 3 residues too short to cover the CDR3 end, so that end is filled in from the germline J gene. The chain is built from TRBV5-1 and TRBJ2-5; D might be TRBD2 (7 bases). V was clipped by 3 bases and J by 1 base, with 19 bases between them. The germline V gene has CDR1 SGHRS and CDR2 YFSETQ. CDR3 size: 17 residues. The DNA read from the CDR3 is TGCGCCAGCAGCTCCCGGGGGGCGGGGATAGCCCAAGAGACC. Amino acid sequence: CASSSRGAGIAQET. The whole CDR3 protein is CASSSRGAGIAQETQYF.

CDR3 bases read: TGCAGTGCAACGGTAGATACG. The encoded protein is CSATVDT. The full CDR3 is CSATVDTQYF. The chain joins TRBV20-1 to TRBJ2-3; no definite D call. The missing CDR3 end, 3 residues past where the read stops, is filled in from the germline J gene. The germline V and J ends were trimmed by 6 bases and 5 bases, with 6 bases remaining between them. Germline CDR1 DFQATT, CDR2 SNEGSKA (reference sequence). The CDR3 length is 10 residues.

As for this clone: The junction and the germline gene differ at one end; a read error may be behind it. Coverage ceases 3 residues before the CDR3 finishes, and the germline J gene fills in the end. V usage is TRBV7-9 and J usage is TRBJ1-2; TRBD1 is a possible D gene (5 bases). The CDR3 covers 15 residues. Looked up from germline, CDR1 is SEHNR and CDR2 is FQNEAQ (reference sequence). The sequenced CDR3 bases are TGTGCCAGCAGCTATCACGGGGGGAACTACAATGGG. Residues: CASSYHGGNYNG. The CDR3 in its entirety is CASSYHGGNYNGYTF.